What follows are 23 T cell receptor beta chains derived from one specimen sequenced in a study of molecular identifiers for immune sequencing clone quantification. TCRdb fed the PCR reads into MiXCR, producing one record per CDR3 protein. This table has thousands of distinct CDR3 sequences, 35% appearing once. The sequenced sample consisted of naive CD8+ T cells from blood, with Jurkat cell RNA spiked in. Subset denoted: FACS-sorted CD8+CD4-CCR7+CD45RA+ naive T cells. Source of these receptors: a human donor in good health. Some libraries in this study had Jurkat cell RNA spiked in.

This sequence joins TRBV14 and TRBJ2-1; D is tentatively TRBD1 or TRBD2 (5 bases each). The germline V and J ends were trimmed by 4 bases and 6 bases, with 19 bases remaining between them. CDR1 and CDR2 from the germline V gene are SGHDN and FVKESK. The CDR3 consists of 16 residues. CDR3 in DNA: TGTGCCAGCAGCCTCACGGGGACCCCCCCCACCAATGAGCAGTTCTTC. This translates into CASSLTGTPPTNEQFF.

This clonotype was counted a few times. CDR3 in amino acids: CASSYSVLAGGSSYEQYF. CDR3 coding DNA: TGTGCCAGCAGTTACTCGGTACTAGCGGGAGGCTCCTCCTACGAGCAGTACTTC. The chain couples TRBV6-6 to TRBJ2-7; TRBD2 matches 12 bases. V shed 0 bases and J 0 bases; nucleotides not matched to a gene: 6. The CDR3 covers 18 residues. Germline loops: CDR1 MNHNY, CDR2 SVGAGI (reference sequence).

The table lists this clonotype with a few counts. The genes are TRBV6-4 and TRBJ1-1, with D possibly being TRBD1 (5 bases). This CDR3 region has 11 residues. V was cut by 2 bases and J by 11 bases, with 9 bases left in between. Per the germline V gene, CDR1 is MRHNA and CDR2 is SNTAGT. The CDR3 here is CASSDARAAFF. For the CDR3, the DNA is TGTGCCAGCAGTGACGCCAGGGCGGCTTTCTTT.

About this clonotype: Given the absence of the conserved phenylalanine or tryptophan at the CDR3 end, a read error is likely. The J gene is TRBJ2-5, the V gene TRBV15, with D hard to call. CDR1 is LNHNV, CDR2 YYDKDF, per germline (reference sequence). Between the trimmed V and J ends, which lost 2 bases and 2 bases, there was a span of 12 bases. The CDR3 is 15 residues long. CDR3 coding DNA: TGTGCCACCAGCAGACCAGTTGGGATTCAAGAGACCCAGTACTAC. It is translated as CATSRPVGIQETQYY.

The gene calls are TRBV6-2 or TRBV6-3 and TRBJ2-3; TRBD2 matches at 11 bases. J was trimmed by 3 bases and V by 6 bases; bases with no gene match: 8. Germline-derived CDR1 and CDR2 are MNHEY and SVGEGT. This CDR3 contains 16 residues. CDR3 protein: CASRYLAGGGTDTQYF. CDR3 in DNA: TGTGCCAGCAGATATCTAGCGGGAGGTGGTACAGATACGCAGTATTTT.

The rearrangement joins TRBV11-2 to TRBJ2-7, with no clear D. The V and J ends lost 8 bases and 3 bases respectively, with 14 bases between them. Germline CDR1 reads SGHAT; CDR2 reads FQNNGV. The CDR3 covers 13 residues. The DNA for the CDR3 is TGTGCCAGCGCGGAAGGGTTAGGCTACGAGCAGTACTTC. It specifies CASAEGLGYEQYF.

The chain couples TRBV2 to TRBJ2-1; 9 bases fit TRBD2. Per germline, CDR1 SNHLY and CDR2 FYNNEI. The V gene end was trimmed by 0 bases and the J gene end by 4 bases; junction bases not matched to a gene: 7. The CDR3 is 17 residues long. The CDR3 reads CASSEALLAGPYNEQFF. CDR3 bases: TGTGCCAGCAGTGAAGCGCTTCTAGCGGGACCATACAATGAGCAGTTCTTC.

J is TRBJ2-5 and V is TRBV11-2; no clear D gene. V was pared by 5 bases and J by 5 bases, with 9 bases between. The CDR3 is 12 residues long. CDR1 SGHAT and CDR2 FQNNGV come from the germline V gene. DNA for the CDR3: TGTGCCAGCAGCCCGAGAGAGGAGACCCAGTACTTC. This sequence encodes CASSPREETQYF.

A few counts support this clonotype. V usage is TRBV19 and J usage is TRBJ2-1; TRBD2 matches 9 bases. V dropped 7 bases and J dropped 1; count of bases not matched to a gene: 2. Germline CDR1 is LNHDA and CDR2 is SQIVND (reference sequence). The CDR3 consists of 14 residues. CDR3 bases: TGTGCCAGTAAGCGGGAGGAGTCCTACAATGAGCAGTTCTTC. Protein product: CASKREESYNEQFF.

Notes on this clonotype: The DNA is left out, because the CDR3 cannot be placed on it with certainty; the CDR3 is given as TCRdb lists it. The rearrangement joins TRBV5-6 to TRBJ1-5; the D call TRBD1 from the table was never checked on the DNA. The CDR3 is 14 residues long, ends included. CDR1 is SGHDT, CDR2 YYEEEE, per germline. CDR3 sequence reads: CASSFGQGAQPQRF.

The chain links TRBV5-4 to TRBJ2-1; 8 nucleotides line up with TRBD1. J gave up 10 bases and V 3 bases, and 3 bases lay outside the gene matches. There are 12 residues in the CDR3. Germline CDR1 is SGHNT and CDR2 is YYREEE (reference sequence). The CDR3: CASSSRGQEQFF. In DNA, the CDR3 is TGTGCCAGCAGCTCCAGGGGGCAGGAGCAGTTCTTC.

This clonotype turned up a few times. The junction departs from germline at one end; a sequencing error may be responsible. This chain uses TRBV5-6 with TRBJ2-7; 8 bases align to TRBD1. Germline CDR1 SGHDT, CDR2 YYEEEE. There are 14 residues in the CDR3. CDR3 bases: TGTGCCAGCAGCCCCAGGACAGGGCACTACGCGCAGTACTTC. Its protein product is CASSPRTGHYAQYF.

This clonotype ranks as medium-sized (0.01 to 0.1%). The gene calls are TRBV28 and TRBJ2-4; no firm D call. The CDR3 has 14 residues. The V end lost 6 bases, the J end lost 1 base, and 10 bases lay between the germline ends. CDR1 and CDR2 (germline): MDHEN, SYDVKM. The CDR3 loop reads CASSTSHAKNIQYF. CDR3 DNA sequence: TGTGCCAGCAGCACGTCCCATGCCAAAAACATTCAGTACTTC.

This chain joins TRBV4-1 and TRBJ2-7; TRBD2 matches at 10 bases. The CDR3 is 15 amino acids. Germline V lookup: CDR1 MGHRA, CDR2 YSYEKL. J gave up 4 bases and V 2 bases, and 5 bases lay outside the gene matches. CDR3 in amino acids: CASSQTGTSVYEQYF. CDR3 nucleotides: TGCGCCAGCAGCCAAACCGGGACTAGCGTATACGAGCAGTACTTC.

This clonotype was picked up a small number of times. The chain uses TRBV4-3 and TRBJ2-6; no clear D. The ends were cut back, 4 bases at V and 4 bases at J, with 20 bases in the middle. The CDR3 sequence is 18 residues long. Germline V gene lookup returns CDR1 LGHNA and CDR2 YSLEER. The CDR3 here is CASSPDVSSASGANVLTF. The CDR3 nucleotides are TGCGCCAGCAGCCCCGACGTCAGCAGTGCCTCGGGGGCCAACGTCCTGACTTTC.

About this clonotype: A read error may produce the germline difference seen at one junction end. J is TRBJ2-1 and V is TRBV11-2; unclear D gene. There are 12 residues in the CDR3. Germline V lookup: CDR1 SGHAT, CDR2 FQNNGV. In DNA form, the CDR3 reads TGTGCCAGCAGCTTAGTAAGGCTTGAGCTGTTCTTC. Translated: CASSLVRLELFF.

This clonotype was picked up a small number of times. The gene calls are TRBV29-1 and TRBJ2-2; D may be TRBD2 (6 bases). The CDR3 is 12 residues long. Germline V gene data show CDR1 as SQVTM and CDR2 as ANQGSEA. Trimming took 6 bases from V and 4 from J, leaving 9 bases between them. The CDR3 loop reads CSVTAGTGELFF. CDR3 nucleotide sequence: TGCAGCGTCACAGCGGGCACCGGGGAGCTGTTTTTT.

On this clonotype: The conserved final phenylalanine or tryptophan is absent from the CDR3, which likely points to a read error. This sequence joins TRBV14 and TRBJ1-1; a weak D match, TRBD1 (5 bases). The CDR3 spans 13 residues. Trimming cost V 3 bases and J 4 bases, with 9 bases left between them. Germline V gene lookup returns CDR1 SGHDN and CDR2 FVKESK. CDR3 sequence: CASSQEGFTEAFI. CDR3 coding DNA: TGTGCCAGCAGCCAGGAGGGGTTCACTGAAGCTTTCATT.

This clonotype has just a few counts. The chain joins TRBV15 to TRBJ2-1; TRBD2 is a possible D gene (5 bases). V lost 5 bases, J lost 4 bases, and 21 bases lay in between. Per the germline V gene, CDR1 is LNHNV and CDR2 is YYDKDF (reference sequence). The CDR3 consists of 17 residues. CDR3 sequence: CATSETGPPEGYNEQFF. DNA for the CDR3: TGTGCCACCAGCGAGACCGGGCCCCCTGAGGGATACAATGAGCAGTTCTTC.

About this clonotype itself: The CDR3 ends on some other residue instead of the conserved phenylalanine or tryptophan, so this is likely a read error. The J gene is TRBJ2-5, the V gene TRBV19; D is unclear. V was cut by 6 bases and J by 2 bases, with 10 bases left in between. The CDR3 has 13 residues. Germline V gene sequence: CDR1 LNHDA, CDR2 SQIVND (reference sequence). The CDR3 region is CASRGPAQETQYS. Written as DNA, the CDR3 is TGTGCCAGTAGGGGTCCGGCGCAAGAGACCCAGTACTCC.

The V gene is TRBV7-2, the J gene TRBJ1-2; 10 bases align to TRBD1. The V gene's germline CDR1 is SGHTA and CDR2 FQGNSA. The CDR3 runs 18 residues. V lost 3 bases to trimming and J lost 2 bases; unmatched junction nucleotides: 12. Written as DNA, the CDR3 is TGTGCCAGCAGCTTTGGGACAGGGGACAGGTATCGGAACTATGGCTACACCTTC. Protein product: CASSFGTGDRYRNYGYTF.

The chain joins TRBV7-6 to TRBJ2-3; maybe TRBD1 (5 bases). V lost 2 bases, J lost 4 bases, and 16 bases lay in between. Germline loops: CDR1 SGHVS, CDR2 FNYEAQ. This CDR3 spans 16 amino acids. The CDR3 here is CASSLRSGPRADTQYF. The CDR3 nucleotides read TGTGCCAGCAGCTTAAGGTCAGGGCCTAGGGCAGATACGCAGTATTTT. Together with reference TRBV7-6 and TRBJ2-3, the CDR3 gives the full variable domain: GAGVSQSPRYKVTKRGQDVALRCDPISGHVSLYWYRQALGQGPEFLTYFNYEAQQDKSGLPNDRFSAERPEGSISTLTIQRTEQRDSAMYRCASSLRSGPRADTQYFGPGTRLTVL.

Turning to this clonotype: This may arise from a read error, as a much more abundant clone is one base away. The chain has TRBV27 and TRBJ2-6; TRBD1 is a possible D gene (5 bases). The CDR3 loop spans 14 amino acids. CDR1 and CDR2 from the germline V gene are MNHEY and SMNVEV (reference sequence). CDR3 protein: CASGHSSGADVLTF. The CDR3 DNA is TGTGCCAGCGGACATAGCTCTGGGGCCGACGTCCTGACTTTC.